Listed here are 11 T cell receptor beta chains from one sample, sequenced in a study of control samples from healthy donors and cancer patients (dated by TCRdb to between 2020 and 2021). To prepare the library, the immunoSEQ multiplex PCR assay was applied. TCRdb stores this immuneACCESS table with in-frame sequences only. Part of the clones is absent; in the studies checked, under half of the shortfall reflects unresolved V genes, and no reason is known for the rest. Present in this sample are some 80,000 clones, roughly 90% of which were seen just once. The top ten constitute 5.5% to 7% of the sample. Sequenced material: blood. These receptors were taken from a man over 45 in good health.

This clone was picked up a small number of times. The CDR3 here is CASSGGTGELFF. The CDR3 DNA sequence: TGTGCCAGCAGTGGGGGGACCGGGGAGCTGTTTTTT. The J gene is TRBJ2-2, the V gene TRBV6-4, with D possibly called TRBD1 or TRBD2 (5 bases each). CDR1 MRHNA and CDR2 SNTAGT come from the germline V gene. The CDR3 is 12 amino acids. V was cut by 4 bases and J by 5 bases, with 5 bases left in between.

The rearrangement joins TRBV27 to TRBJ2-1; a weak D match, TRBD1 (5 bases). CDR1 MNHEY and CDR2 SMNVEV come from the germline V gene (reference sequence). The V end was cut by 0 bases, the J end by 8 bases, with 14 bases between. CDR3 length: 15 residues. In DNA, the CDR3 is TGTGCCAGCAGTTTATCATTCATGCAGGGCCATGAGCAGTTCTTC. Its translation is CASSLSFMQGHEQFF.

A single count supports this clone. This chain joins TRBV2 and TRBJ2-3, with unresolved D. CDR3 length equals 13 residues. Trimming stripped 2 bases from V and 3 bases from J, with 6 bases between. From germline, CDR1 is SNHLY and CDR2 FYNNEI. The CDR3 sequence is CASSEFATDTQYF. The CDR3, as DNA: TGTGCCAGCAGTGAATTTGCGACAGATACGCAGTATTTT.

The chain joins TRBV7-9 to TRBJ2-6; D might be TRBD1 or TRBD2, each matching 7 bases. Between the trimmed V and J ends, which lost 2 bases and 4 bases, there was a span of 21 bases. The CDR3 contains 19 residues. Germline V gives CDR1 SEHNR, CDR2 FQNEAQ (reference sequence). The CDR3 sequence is CASSLMGGEGARGANVLTF. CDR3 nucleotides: TGTGCCAGCAGCTTAATGGGTGGGGAGGGGGCAAGAGGGGCCAACGTCCTGACTTTC.

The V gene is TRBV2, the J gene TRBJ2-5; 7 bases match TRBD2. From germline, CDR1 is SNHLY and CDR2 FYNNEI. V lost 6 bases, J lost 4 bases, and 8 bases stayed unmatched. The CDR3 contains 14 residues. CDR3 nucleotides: TGTGCCAGCAGCGCTTCCAGCGGGGCAGAGACCCAGTACTTC. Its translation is CASSASSGAETQYF.

Here the CDR3 reads CASSEDRGTPYGYTF. The DNA for the CDR3 is TGTGCCAGCAGTGAGGACAGGGGAACCCCCTATGGCTACACCTTC. This chain uses TRBV2 with TRBJ1-2; 9 nucleotides agree with TRBD1. Trimming cost V 3 bases and J 4 bases; bases outside gene matches: 6. Germline assignment: CDR1 SNHLY and CDR2 FYNNEI. This CDR3 has 15 residues.

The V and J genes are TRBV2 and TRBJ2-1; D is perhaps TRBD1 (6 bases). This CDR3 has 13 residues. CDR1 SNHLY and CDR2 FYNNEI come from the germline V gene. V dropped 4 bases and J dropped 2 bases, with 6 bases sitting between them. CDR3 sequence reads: CASSGQAYNEQFF. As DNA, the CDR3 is TGTGCCAGCAGTGGACAGGCCTACAATGAGCAGTTCTTC.

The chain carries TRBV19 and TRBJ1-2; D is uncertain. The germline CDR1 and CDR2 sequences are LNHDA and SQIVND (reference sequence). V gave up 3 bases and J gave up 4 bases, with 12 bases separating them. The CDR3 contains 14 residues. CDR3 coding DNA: TGTGCCAGTAGTATGGGATGGCAGATCTATGGCTACACCTTC. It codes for CASSMGWQIYGYTF. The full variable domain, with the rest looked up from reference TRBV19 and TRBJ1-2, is DGGITQSPKYLFRKEGQNVTLSCEQNLNHDAMYWYRQDPGQGLRLIYYSQIVNDFQKGDIAEGYSVSREKKESFPLTVTSAQKNPTAFYLCASSMGWQIYGYTFGSGTRLTVV.

CDR3 protein: CASSLEDITYEQYF. The CDR3 coding sequence is TGTGCCAGCAGCTTAGAGGACATAACCTACGAGCAGTACTTC. The rearrangement joins TRBV7-9 to TRBJ2-7, with D maybe TRBD1 (5 bases). Germline assignment: CDR1 SEHNR and CDR2 FQNEAQ (reference sequence). V lost 1 base and J lost 2, with 9 bases in between. CDR3 length: 14 residues.

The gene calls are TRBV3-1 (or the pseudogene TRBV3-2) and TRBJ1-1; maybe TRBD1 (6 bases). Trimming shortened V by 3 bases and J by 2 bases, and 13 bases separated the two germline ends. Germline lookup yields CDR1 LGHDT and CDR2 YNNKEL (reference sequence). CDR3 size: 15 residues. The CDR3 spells CASSQSWGTNTEAFF. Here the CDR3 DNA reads TGTGCCAGCAGCCAGTCCTGGGGGACAAACACTGAAGCTTTCTTT.

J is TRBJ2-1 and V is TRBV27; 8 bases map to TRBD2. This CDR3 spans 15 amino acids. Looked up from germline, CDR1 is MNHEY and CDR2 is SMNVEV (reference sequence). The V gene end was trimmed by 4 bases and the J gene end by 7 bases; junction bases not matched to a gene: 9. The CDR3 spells CASSSFGGARNEQFF. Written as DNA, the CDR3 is TGTGCCAGCAGTTCCTTCGGGGGGGCCAGGAATGAGCAGTTCTTC.